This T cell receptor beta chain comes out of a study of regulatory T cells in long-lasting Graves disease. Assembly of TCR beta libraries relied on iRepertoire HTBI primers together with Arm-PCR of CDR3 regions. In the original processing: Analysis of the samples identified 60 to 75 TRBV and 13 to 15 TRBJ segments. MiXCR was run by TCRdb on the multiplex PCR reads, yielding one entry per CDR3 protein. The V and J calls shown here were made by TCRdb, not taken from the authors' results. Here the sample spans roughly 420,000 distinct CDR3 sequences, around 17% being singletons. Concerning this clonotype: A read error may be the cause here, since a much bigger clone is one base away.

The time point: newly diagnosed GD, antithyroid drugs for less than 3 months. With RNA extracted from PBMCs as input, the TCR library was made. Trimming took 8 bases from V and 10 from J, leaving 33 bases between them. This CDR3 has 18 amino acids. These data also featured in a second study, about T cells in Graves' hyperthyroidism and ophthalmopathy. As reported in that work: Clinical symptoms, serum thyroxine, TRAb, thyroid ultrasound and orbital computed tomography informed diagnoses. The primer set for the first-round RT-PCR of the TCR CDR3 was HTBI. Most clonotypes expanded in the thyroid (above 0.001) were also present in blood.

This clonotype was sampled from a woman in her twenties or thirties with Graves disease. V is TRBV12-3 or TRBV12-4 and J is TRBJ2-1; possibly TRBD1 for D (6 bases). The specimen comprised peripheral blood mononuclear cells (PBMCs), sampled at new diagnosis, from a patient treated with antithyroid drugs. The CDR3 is CASSLRATRWDTSYEQFF. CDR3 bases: TGTGCCAGCTCCCTTCGAGCCACTCGGTGGGACACTTCCTACGAGCAGTTCTTC.